The 9 T cell receptor beta chains below were found in one sample sequenced in a study of PD-L1 blockade in urothelial cancer. Libraries were prepared by immunoSEQ multiplex PCR; TCRdb keeps only in-frame clonotypes and omits some of them. The table records some 100,000 clones, roughly 90% of them present only once. Specified time point: pretreatment peripheral blood. The sequences come from PBMCs, collected around atezolizumab (anti-PD-L1) treatment. The receptor source for this set is a woman over 75 with urothelial cancer.

The chain is built from TRBV27 and TRBJ2-1; D possibly corresponds to TRBD1 (6 bases). The V end was cut by 5 bases, the J end by 9 bases, with 23 bases between. The CDR3 totals 16 residues. From germline, CDR1 is MNHEY and CDR2 SMNVEV (reference sequence). The CDR3 reads CASSQLIPTGLGEQFF. CDR3 nucleotides: TGTGCCAGCAGTCAACTAATACCTACAGGGTTAGGTGAGCAGTTCTTC.

The rearrangement joins TRBV7-9 to TRBJ2-1; TRBD2 agrees at 8 bases. With 5 bases clipped from V and 9 bases from J, the junction kept 12 bases outside the gene matches. Per germline, CDR1 SEHNR and CDR2 FQNEAQ (reference sequence). This CDR3 is 15 amino acids long. CDR3 region: CASSPPGTSSSEQFF. Written as DNA, the CDR3 is TGTGCCAGCAGCCCCCCCGGGACTAGTAGTAGTGAGCAGTTCTTC.

The chain employs TRBV6-6 and TRBJ2-7; unclear D gene. The CDR3 sequence is 14 residues long. V was shortened by 3 bases and J by 0 bases, with 9 bases between the two germline ends. Germline-derived CDR1 and CDR2 are MNHNY and SVGAGI (reference sequence). The CDR3 region has the DNA TGTGCCAGCAGTTATGTTCCTAGCTCCTACGAGCAGTACTTC. It codes for CASSYVPSSYEQYF.

The rearrangement joins TRBV6-4 to TRBJ2-1; the match to TRBD2 covers 12 bases. Germline assignment: CDR1 MRHNA and CDR2 SNTAGT. CDR3 length: 15 residues. With V trimmed by 3 bases and J by 9 bases, 6 bases remained unmatched. The CDR3 here is CASSEKTSGSLEQFF. CDR3 in DNA: TGTGCCAGCAGTGAAAAGACTAGCGGGAGTCTTGAGCAGTTCTTC.

This clone was seen only once. This chain links TRBV21-1 with TRBJ2-7; the D segment call TRBD2 is taken from the table without a DNA check. TRBV21-1 is an annotated pseudogene. The CDR3 consists of 15 residues. This chain's CDR3 is CASSRLGWRRYEQYF. CDR3 nucleotide sequence: TGTGCCAGCAGCCGGCTGGGGTGGAGGAGGTACGAGCAGTACTTC.

The chain combines TRBV5-1 with TRBJ2-2, with TRBD2 matching over 7 bases. V gave up 3 bases and J gave up 2 bases; unmatched junction bases: 10. Germline CDR1 reads SGHRS; CDR2 reads YFSETQ. This CDR3 region has 17 residues. CDR3 region: CASSWEEREINTGELFF. The CDR3 DNA is TGCGCCAGCAGCTGGGAGGAGCGGGAAATCAACACCGGGGAGCTGTTTTTT.

This clone was recorded a few times. The chain carries TRBV5-6 and TRBJ1-5, with D tentatively TRBD1 (5 bases). In germline, CDR1 is SGHDT, CDR2 YYEEEE. The CDR3 is made up of 12 amino acids. Trimming pared 4 bases from V and 4 bases from J, leaving 6 bases between. CDR3 amino acids: CASSRTNQPQHF. In DNA form, the CDR3 reads TGTGCCAGCAGCCGGACAAATCAGCCCCAGCATTTT.

The chain links TRBV19 to TRBJ1-5; D unresolved. V lost 7 bases and J 5 bases, leaving 24 bases between the germline ends. Germline-derived CDR1 and CDR2 are LNHDA and SQIVND (reference sequence). CDR3 size: 17 residues. The CDR3 spells CASNHRPDFRVDQPQHF. Written as DNA, the CDR3 is TGTGCCAGTAATCATAGGCCGGACTTTAGGGTCGATCAGCCCCAGCATTTT.

The chain is built from TRBV5-5 and TRBJ2-7; a possible D gene is TRBD2 (6 bases). Trimming removed 0 bases from V and 3 bases from J, with 13 bases in between. Germline V lookup: CDR1 SGHKS, CDR2 YYEKEE (reference sequence). The CDR3 runs 15 residues. The CDR3 reads CASSLEAGIRYEQYF. Written as DNA, the CDR3 is TGTGCCAGCAGCTTGGAGGCGGGAATTCGCTACGAGCAGTACTTC. Together with reference TRBV5-5 and TRBJ2-7, the CDR3 gives the full variable domain: DAGVTQSPTHLIKTRGQQVTLRCSPISGHKSVSWYQQVLGQGPQFIFQYYEKEERGRGNFPDRFSARQFPNYSSELNVNALLLGDSALYLCASSLEAGIRYEQYFGPGTRLTVT.